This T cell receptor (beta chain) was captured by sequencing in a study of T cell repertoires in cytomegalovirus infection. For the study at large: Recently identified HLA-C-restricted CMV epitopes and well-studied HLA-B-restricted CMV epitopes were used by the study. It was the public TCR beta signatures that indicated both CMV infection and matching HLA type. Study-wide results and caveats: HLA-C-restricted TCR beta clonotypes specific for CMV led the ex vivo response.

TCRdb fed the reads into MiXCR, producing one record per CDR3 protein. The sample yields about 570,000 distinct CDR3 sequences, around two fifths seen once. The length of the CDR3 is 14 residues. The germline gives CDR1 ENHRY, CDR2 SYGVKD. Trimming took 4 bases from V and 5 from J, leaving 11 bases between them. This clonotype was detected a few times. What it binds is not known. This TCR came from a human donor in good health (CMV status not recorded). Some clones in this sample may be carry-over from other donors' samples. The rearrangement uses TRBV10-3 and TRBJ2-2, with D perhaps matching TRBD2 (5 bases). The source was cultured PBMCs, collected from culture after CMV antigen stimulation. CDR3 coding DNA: TGTGCCATCAGTGGATCGGAGGATACCGGGGAGCTGTTTTTT. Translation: CAISGSEDTGELFF.